This passage covers 9 T cell receptor beta chains from one sample sequenced in a study of cytomegalovirus exposure and HLA in healthy donors. PCR amplification relied on 60 Vbeta primers (plus 13 Jbeta primers). Produced via immunoSEQ multiplex PCR; TCRdb's table is partial and in-frame only. This sample contains 100,000 to 150,000 clones. The sequenced material came from PBMCs. Source of these receptors: a middle-aged man in good health and CMV-seronegative.

This chain uses TRBV5-1 with TRBJ2-3; 14 bases align to TRBD2. Germline CDR1 reads SGHRS; CDR2 reads YFSETQ. The CDR3 length is 16 residues. V was pared by 4 bases and J by 5 bases, with 6 bases of the junction left unmatched. The CDR3 DNA sequence: TGCGCCAGCAGCCGGGGGACTAGCGGGAGTATAGATACGCAGTATTTT. Its protein is CASSRGTSGSIDTQYF.

This rearrangement joins TRBV11-3 to TRBJ2-5; 12 bases are shared with TRBD2. The CDR3 has 18 residues. V shed 4 bases, J shed 0 bases, and the junction held 9 bases outside the gene matches. Germline V CDR1 and CDR2: SGHNT, YENEEA. The DNA for the CDR3 is TGTGCCAGCAGCTCCTACATGAGACTAGCGGGAGACCAAGAGACCCAGTACTTC. Its protein product is CASSSYMRLAGDQETQYF.

The chain joins TRBV9 to TRBJ2-1; D uncertain. There are 16 residues in the CDR3. The V end lost 0 bases, the J end lost 2 bases, and 12 bases lay between the germline ends. The V gene's germline CDR1 is SGDLS and CDR2 YYNGEE. CDR3 coding DNA: TGTGCCAGCAGCGTAGTCAGTAGCCAAACCTACAATGAGCAGTTCTTC. Residues: CASSVVSSQTYNEQFF.

The chain uses TRBV30 and TRBJ2-7; 10 bases are a match to TRBD1. V lost 3 bases to trimming and J lost 4 bases; unmatched junction nucleotides: 9. From germline, CDR1 is GTSNPN and CDR2 SVGIG (reference sequence). This CDR3 comprises 15 residues. The CDR3 nucleotides read TGTGCCTGGAGCTTAACGGGACAGGGGCCGTACGAGCAGTACTTC. It translates to CAWSLTGQGPYEQYF.

This chain joins TRBV9 and TRBJ2-1, with D tentatively TRBD2 (6 bases). Germline values: CDR1 SGDLS, CDR2 YYNGEE. V lost 3 bases and J lost 8, with 12 bases in between. The CDR3 has 13 amino acids. The DNA of the CDR3 is TGTGCCAGCAGCGGATCGCGGGGCTATGAGCAGTTCTTC. Protein: CASSGSRGYEQFF.

The chain links TRBV6-5 to TRBJ1-1; perhaps TRBD1 as D (6 bases). Germline CDR1 is MNHEY and CDR2 is SVGAGI. Between the trimmed V and J ends, which lost 5 bases and 6 bases, there was a span of 13 bases. The CDR3 extends over 13 amino acids. The CDR3 DNA sequence: TGTGCCAGCAGTCGACTACAGGGCGCTGAAGCTTTCTTT. As protein: CASSRLQGAEAFF.

The rearrangement joins TRBV6-5 to TRBJ2-3; 9 bases are shared with TRBD1. The ends lost 4 bases at V and 4 bases at J; junction bases unmatched: 9. Germline lookup yields CDR1 MNHEY and CDR2 SVGAGI. CDR3 length equals 16 residues. The CDR3 sequence is CASSSGTGSASDTQYF. Here the CDR3 DNA reads TGTGCCAGCAGTTCCGGGACAGGGAGTGCATCAGATACGCAGTATTTT.

CDR3 protein: CSVAYSTGAGTF. The CDR3 coding sequence is TGCAGCGTCGCCTATTCGACAGGGGCGGGAACCTTC. The chain employs TRBV29-1 and TRBJ1-2, with 8 nucleotides matching TRBD1. The ends lost 6 bases at V and 14 bases at J; junction bases unmatched: 14. This CDR3 region has 12 residues. Germline CDR1 and CDR2: SQVTM and ANQGSEA. The entire variable domain, with the rest obtained from reference TRBV29-1 and TRBJ1-2, is as follows: SAVISQKPSRDICQRGTSLTIQCQVDSQVTMMFWYRQQPGQSLTLIATANQGSEATYESGFVIDKFPISRPNLTFSTLTVSNMSPEDSSIYLCSVAYSTGAGTFGSGTRLTVV.

V usage is TRBV12-5 and J usage is TRBJ2-5; D unresolved. Germline CDR1 and CDR2: LGHNT and FRNRAP. V dropped 1 base and J dropped 3 bases, with 12 bases sitting between them. This CDR3 has 15 residues. The CDR3 region is CASGLGTGGKETQYF. The CDR3 nucleotides read TGTGCTAGTGGTTTGGGTACTGGCGGAAAAGAGACCCAGTACTTC.